The rows below give T cell receptor beta chains drawn from one sample of a study of T-cell memory formation after mild COVID-19. TCRdb reprocessed the 5' RACE reads via MiXCR and lists one record per CDR3 protein. The sample holds some 100,000 distinct CDR3 sequences, roughly 11% seen once. What was sequenced was PBMCs or a T cell subset sorted from them (not recorded which). The receptor set was obtained from a man aged 18 to 35 who had mild COVID-19 (a few samples of this study predate the infection). Cell type and time point are not known. CDR3s include the opening cysteine and the closing phenylalanine or tryptophan. Each record gives: clone size, D gene, V gene, J gene, CDR3 protein, CDR3 DNA. D genes are given only for firm matches. Rows give clone size only sometimes, using once, few, many, or a class for an expanded clone.

.	TRBD2	TRBV10-3	TRBJ2-1	CAISEAGPRYNEQFF	TGTGCCATCAGTGAAGCGGGGCCCCGTTACAATGAGCAGTTCTTC
few	TRBD1	TRBV3-1	TRBJ2-5	CASSKRPGTGIRETQYF	TGTGCCAGCAGCAAACGTCCCGGGACAGGGATTCGGGAGACCCAGTACTTC
many	.	TRBV24-1	TRBJ2-5	CATSDVGEETQYF	TGTGCCACCAGTGATGTAGGTGAGGAGACCCAGTACTTC
few	TRBD2	TRBV7-2	TRBJ2-5	CASSAGVPQYF	TGTGCCAGCAGCGCGGGAGTTCCCCAGTACTTC
.	.	TRBV7-9	TRBJ2-5	CASSLKGYQETQYF	TGTGCCAGCAGCTTAAAAGGGTACCAAGAGACCCAGTACTTC
.	TRBD1	TRBV10-3	TRBJ1-2	CAISEGDRYYGYTF	TGTGCCATCAGTGAGGGGGACAGATACTATGGCTACACCTTC
few	.	TRBV27	TRBJ1-5	CASSFRGPNQPQHF	TGTGCCAGCAGTTTCCGTGGCCCCAATCAGCCCCAGCATTTT
.	.	TRBV6-6	TRBJ2-1	CASSYVQNNEQFF	TGTGCCAGCAGTTACGTCCAGAACAATGAGCAGTTCTTC
many	TRBD1	TRBV9	TRBJ2-2	CASSLLGTGVDGELFF	TGTGCCAGCAGCCTGCTTGGGACAGGGGTGGACGGGGAGCTGTTTTTT
.	TRBD1	TRBV7-9	TRBJ1-2	CASSIGTGWIYGYTF	TGTGCCAGCAGCATAGGGACAGGGTGGATCTATGGCTACACCTTC
many	.	TRBV12-3/TRBV12-4	TRBJ2-1	CASSPRSTRRGFF	TGTGCCAGCAGCCCTCGGTCGACTAGGAGGGGGTTCTTC
many	TRBD1	TRBV5-5	TRBJ2-1	CASSPVSNWGQAPF	TGTGCCAGCAGCCCTGTTTCGAACTGGGGACAGGCTCCCTTC
few	.	TRBV7-8	TRBJ1-2	CASSLVSVLYGYTF	TGTGCCAGCAGCTTAGTATCGGTGCTCTATGGCTACACCTTC
few	.	TRBV7-9	TRBJ2-5	CASSFAQDPQETQYF	TGTGCCAGCAGCTTCGCACAGGATCCCCAAGAGACCCAGTACTTC